This TCR beta chain is from a study of OX40 agonist ivuxolimab in advanced cancers. Trimming removed 3 bases from V and 3 bases from J, with 15 bases in between. The CDR3 extends over 15 amino acids. In germline, CDR1 is SGHAT, CDR2 FQNNGV. Libraries were prepared by immunoSEQ multiplex PCR; TCRdb keeps only in-frame clonotypes and omits some of them. This sample has tens of thousands of clones, with around nine tenths found just once. Blood was sampled at baseline, cycle 4 day 1, and cycle 7 day 1. The receptor's source is an adult with an advanced solid tumor such as melanoma, head and neck, liver or kidney cancer. This chain links TRBV11-2 with TRBJ2-7, with D perhaps matching TRBD1 or TRBD2 (5 bases each). Sequenced here: CD4+ or CD8+ T cells sorted from blood, sampled in a trial of the OX40 agonist ivuxolimab. This CDR3 is CASSFGSGTHYEQYF. In DNA, the CDR3 is TGTGCCAGCAGCTTTGGGTCCGGGACGCACTACGAGCAGTACTTC.